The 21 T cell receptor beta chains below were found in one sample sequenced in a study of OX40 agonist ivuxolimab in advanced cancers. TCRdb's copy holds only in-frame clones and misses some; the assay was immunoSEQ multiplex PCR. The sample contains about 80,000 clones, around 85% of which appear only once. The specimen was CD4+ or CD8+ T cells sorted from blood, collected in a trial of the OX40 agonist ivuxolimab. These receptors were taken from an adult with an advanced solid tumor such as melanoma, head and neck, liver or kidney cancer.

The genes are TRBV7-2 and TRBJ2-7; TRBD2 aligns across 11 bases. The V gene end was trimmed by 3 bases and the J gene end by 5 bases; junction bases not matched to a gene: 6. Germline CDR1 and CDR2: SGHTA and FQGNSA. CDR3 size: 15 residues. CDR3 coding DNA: TGTGCCAGCAGCTTTAGCGGGAGGGCCGGAAACGAGCAGTACTTC. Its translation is CASSFSGRAGNEQYF.

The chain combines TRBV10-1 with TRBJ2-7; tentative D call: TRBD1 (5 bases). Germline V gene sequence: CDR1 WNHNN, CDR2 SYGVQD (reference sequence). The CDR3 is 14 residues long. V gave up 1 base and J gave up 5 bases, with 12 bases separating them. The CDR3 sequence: CASSEFGQENEQYF. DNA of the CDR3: TGCGCCAGCAGTGAGTTCGGACAAGAAAACGAGCAGTACTTC.

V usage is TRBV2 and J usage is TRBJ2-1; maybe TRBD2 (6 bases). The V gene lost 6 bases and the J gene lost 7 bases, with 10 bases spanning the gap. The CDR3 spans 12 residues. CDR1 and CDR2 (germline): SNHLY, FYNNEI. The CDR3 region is CASSASGNEQFF. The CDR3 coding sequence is TGTGCCAGCAGCGCAAGCGGGAATGAGCAGTTCTTC.

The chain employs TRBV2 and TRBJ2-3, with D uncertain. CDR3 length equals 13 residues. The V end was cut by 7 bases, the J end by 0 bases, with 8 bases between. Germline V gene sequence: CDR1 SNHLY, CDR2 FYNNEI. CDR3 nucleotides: TGTGCCAGCAACCTCCTTAGCACAGATACGCAGTATTTT. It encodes CASNLLSTDTQYF.

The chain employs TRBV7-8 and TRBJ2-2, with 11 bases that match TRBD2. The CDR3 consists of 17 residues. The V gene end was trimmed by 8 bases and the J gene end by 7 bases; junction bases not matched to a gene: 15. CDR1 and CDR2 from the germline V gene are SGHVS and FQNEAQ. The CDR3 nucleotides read TGTGCCAGCCGCTCCACTAGCGGGAGCGGGATGGGCGGGGAGCTGTTTTTT. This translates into CASRSTSGSGMGGELFF.

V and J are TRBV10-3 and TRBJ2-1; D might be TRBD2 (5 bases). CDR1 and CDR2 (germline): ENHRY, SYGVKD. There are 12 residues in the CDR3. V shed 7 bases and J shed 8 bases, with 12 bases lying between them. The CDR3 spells CAITPDGDEQFF. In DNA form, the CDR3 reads TGTGCCATCACTCCAGACGGGGATGAGCAGTTCTTC.

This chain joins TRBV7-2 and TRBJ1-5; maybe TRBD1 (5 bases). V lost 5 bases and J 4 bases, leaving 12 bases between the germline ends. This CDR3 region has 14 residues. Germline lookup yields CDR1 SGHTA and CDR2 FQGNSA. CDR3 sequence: CASSLDRINQPQHF. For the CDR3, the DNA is TGTGCCAGCAGCCTTGACAGAATAAATCAGCCCCAGCATTTT.

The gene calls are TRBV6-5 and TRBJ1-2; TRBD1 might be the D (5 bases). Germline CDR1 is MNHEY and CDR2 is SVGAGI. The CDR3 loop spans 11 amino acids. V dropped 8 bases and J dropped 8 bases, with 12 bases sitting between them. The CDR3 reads CASSLRGGYTF. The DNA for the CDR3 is TGTGCCAGCTCTTTAAGGGGCGGCTACACCTTC.

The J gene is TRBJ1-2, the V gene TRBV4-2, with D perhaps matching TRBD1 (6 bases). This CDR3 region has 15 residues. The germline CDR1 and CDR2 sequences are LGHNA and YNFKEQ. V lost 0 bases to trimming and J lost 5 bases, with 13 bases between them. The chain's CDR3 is CASSQDSGTLYGYTF. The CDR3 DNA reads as TGTGCCAGCAGCCAAGATAGCGGGACACTTTATGGCTACACCTTC.

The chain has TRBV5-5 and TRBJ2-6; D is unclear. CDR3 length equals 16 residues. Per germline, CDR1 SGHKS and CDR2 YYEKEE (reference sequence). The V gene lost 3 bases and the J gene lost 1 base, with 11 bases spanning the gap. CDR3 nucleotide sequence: TGTGCCAGCAGCTCGCTGACTGCTTCTGGGGCCAACGTCCTGACTTTC. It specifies CASSSLTASGANVLTF.

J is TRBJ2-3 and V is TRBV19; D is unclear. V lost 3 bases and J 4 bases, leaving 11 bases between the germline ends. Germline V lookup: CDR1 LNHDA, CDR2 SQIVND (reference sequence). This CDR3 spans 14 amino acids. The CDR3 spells CASSMSKSSDTQYF. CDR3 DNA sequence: TGTGCCAGTAGTATGAGTAAGAGTTCAGATACGCAGTATTTT.

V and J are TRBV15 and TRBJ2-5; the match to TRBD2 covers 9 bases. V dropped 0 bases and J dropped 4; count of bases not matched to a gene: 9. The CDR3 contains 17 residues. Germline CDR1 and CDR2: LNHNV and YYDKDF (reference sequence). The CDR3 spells CATSRDLVAGERETQYF. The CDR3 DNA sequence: TGTGCCACCAGCAGAGATCTTGTAGCGGGGGAACGAGAGACCCAGTACTTC.

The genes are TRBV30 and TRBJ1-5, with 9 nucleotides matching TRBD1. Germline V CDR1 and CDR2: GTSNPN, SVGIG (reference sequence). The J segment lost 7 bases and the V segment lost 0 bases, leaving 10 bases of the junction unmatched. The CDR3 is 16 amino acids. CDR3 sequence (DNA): TGTGCCTGGAGTGTTAGGGACAGGGACAGATTCCAGCCCCAGCATTTT. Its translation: CAWSVRDRDRFQPQHF.

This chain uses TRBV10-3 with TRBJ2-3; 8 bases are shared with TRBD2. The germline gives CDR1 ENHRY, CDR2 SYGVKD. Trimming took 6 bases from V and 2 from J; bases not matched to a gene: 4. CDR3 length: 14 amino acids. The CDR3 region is CAIRVAGNTDTQYF. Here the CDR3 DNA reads TGTGCCATCAGGGTAGCGGGAAACACAGATACGCAGTATTTT.

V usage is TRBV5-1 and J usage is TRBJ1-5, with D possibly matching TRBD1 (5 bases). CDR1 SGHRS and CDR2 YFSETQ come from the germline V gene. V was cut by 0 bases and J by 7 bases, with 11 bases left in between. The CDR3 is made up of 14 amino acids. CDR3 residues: CASSLGQGEQPQHF. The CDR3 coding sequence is TGCGCCAGCAGCTTGGGGCAGGGAGAACAGCCCCAGCATTTT.

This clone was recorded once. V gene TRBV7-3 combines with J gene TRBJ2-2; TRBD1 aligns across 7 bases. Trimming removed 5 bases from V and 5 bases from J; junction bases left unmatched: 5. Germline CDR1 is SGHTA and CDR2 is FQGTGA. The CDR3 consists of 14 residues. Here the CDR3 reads CASSDHRGTGELFF. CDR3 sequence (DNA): TGTGCCAGCAGCGACCACAGGGGTACCGGGGAGCTGTTTTTT.

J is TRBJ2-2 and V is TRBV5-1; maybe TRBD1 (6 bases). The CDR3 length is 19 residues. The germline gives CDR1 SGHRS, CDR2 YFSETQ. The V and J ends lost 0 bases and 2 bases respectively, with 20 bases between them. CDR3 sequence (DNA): TGCGCCAGCAGCTTGGTCCACAGGGTGGACCAGATTAACACCGGGGAGCTGTTTTTT. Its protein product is CASSLVHRVDQINTGELFF.

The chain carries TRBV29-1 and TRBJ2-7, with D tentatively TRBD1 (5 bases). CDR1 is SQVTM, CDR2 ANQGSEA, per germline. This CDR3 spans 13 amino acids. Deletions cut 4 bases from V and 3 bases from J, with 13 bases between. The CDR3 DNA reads TGCAGCGTTGGGCAAGGGCAGGGCTACGAGCAGTACTTC. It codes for CSVGQGQGYEQYF.

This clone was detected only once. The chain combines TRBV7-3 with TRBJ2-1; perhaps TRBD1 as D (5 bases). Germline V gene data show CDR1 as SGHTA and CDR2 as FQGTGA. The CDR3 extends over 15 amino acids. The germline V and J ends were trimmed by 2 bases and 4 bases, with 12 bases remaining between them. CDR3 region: CASSLQGYGYNEQFF. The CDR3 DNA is TGTGCCAGCAGCTTACAGGGTTACGGGTACAATGAGCAGTTCTTC.

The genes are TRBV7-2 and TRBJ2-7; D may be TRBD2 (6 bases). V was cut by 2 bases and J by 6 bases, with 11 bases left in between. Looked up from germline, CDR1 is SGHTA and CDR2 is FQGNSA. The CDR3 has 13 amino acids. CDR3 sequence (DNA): TGTGCCAGCAGCTTATTACAGGAGGGCGAGCAGTACTTC. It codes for CASSLLQEGEQYF.

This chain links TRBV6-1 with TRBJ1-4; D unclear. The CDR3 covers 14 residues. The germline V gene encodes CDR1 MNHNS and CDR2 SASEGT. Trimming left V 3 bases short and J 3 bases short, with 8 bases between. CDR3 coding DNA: TGTGCCAGCAGTGACAGGAAACCTAATGAAAAACTGTTTTTT. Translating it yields CASSDRKPNEKLFF.